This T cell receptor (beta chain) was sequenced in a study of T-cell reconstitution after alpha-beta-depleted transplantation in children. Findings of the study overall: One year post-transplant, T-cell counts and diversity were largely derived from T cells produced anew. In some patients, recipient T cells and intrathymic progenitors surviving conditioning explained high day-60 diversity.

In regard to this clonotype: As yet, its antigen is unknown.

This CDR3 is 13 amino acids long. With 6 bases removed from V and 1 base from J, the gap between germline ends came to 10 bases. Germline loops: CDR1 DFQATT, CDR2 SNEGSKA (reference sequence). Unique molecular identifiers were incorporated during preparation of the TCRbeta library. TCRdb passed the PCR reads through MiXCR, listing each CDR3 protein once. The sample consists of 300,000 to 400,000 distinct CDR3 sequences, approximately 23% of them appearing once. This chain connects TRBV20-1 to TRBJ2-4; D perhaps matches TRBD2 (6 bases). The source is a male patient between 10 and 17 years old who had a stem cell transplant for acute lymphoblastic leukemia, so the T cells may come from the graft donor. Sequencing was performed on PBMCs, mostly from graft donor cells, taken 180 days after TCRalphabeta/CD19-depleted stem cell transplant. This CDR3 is CSAGRGAKNIQYF. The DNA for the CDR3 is TGCAGTGCAGGCCGGGGGGCCAAAAACATTCAGTACTTC.